What follows describes a single TCR beta chain. Its specificity is not known. The sample is drawn from a study of monozygotic twins with inflammatory bowel disease. Study conclusions and caveats: People with IBD had fewer clonotypes in common with others than healthy twins did, especially with disease activity.

The CDR3 is made up of 16 amino acids. Germline CDR1 and CDR2: MNHEY and SMNVEV (reference sequence). Each donor supplied around 2.3 ml of blood. TCRdb reprocessed the 5' RACE reads and keeps a single row for each CDR3 protein, giving no DNA. The sample has around 100,000 distinct CDR3 sequences. The rearrangement joins TRBV27 to TRBJ2-3. This TCR was sampled from a human donor with ulcerative colitis or Crohn's disease, or a healthy co-twin of an affected twin (not recorded which). The source material was blood. The CDR3 sequence is CASRITRPTGPDTQYF.